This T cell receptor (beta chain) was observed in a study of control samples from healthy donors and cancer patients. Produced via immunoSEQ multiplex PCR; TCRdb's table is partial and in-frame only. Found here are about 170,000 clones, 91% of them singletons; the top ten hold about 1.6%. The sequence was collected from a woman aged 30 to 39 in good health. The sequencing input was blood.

This CDR3 is CASSQTLQETQYF. The CDR3 DNA sequence: TGTGCCAGCAGCCAAACACTCCAAGAGACCCAGTACTTC. This rearrangement joins TRBV14 to TRBJ2-5; no clear D gene. Germline CDR1 and CDR2: SGHDN and FVKESK. This CDR3 contains 13 residues. V was pared by 2 bases and J by 1 base, with 5 bases between. Variable domain in full (rest from reference TRBV14 and TRBJ2-5): EAGVTQFPSHSVIEKGQTVTLRCDPISGHDNLYWYRRVMGKEIKFLLHFVKESKQDESGMPNNRFLAERTGGTYSTLKVQPAELEDSGVYFCASSQTLQETQYFGPGTRLLVL.